This entry lists 30 T cell receptor beta chains sequenced from one sample in a study of beta chain features in type 1 diabetes. Every bit of the isolated RNA underwent reverse transcription, so sequencing read expressed TCRB transcripts. Assay: immunoSEQ multiplex PCR; the TCRdb copy retains only in-frame clones and omits some. The sample shows around 300,000 clones, approximately 10% of them seen only once. Sequenced: naive CD4+ T cells from blood. These receptors were collected from a woman aged 25 to 39 in good health.

The DNA of the CDR3 is TGTGCCAGCTCACTCCGAACAGGGAATGAGCAGTACTTC. Residues: CASSLRTGNEQYF. This rearrangement joins TRBV18 to TRBJ2-7, with D perhaps TRBD1 (6 bases). The CDR3 length is 13 residues. The V end was cut by 4 bases, the J end by 7 bases, with 14 bases between. Per germline, CDR1 KGHSH and CDR2 LQKENI.

V and J are TRBV4-1 and TRBJ2-7; 11 nucleotides align to TRBD1. Trimming at V came to 4 bases and at J to 4 bases, leaving 6 bases not matched to a gene. Germline loops: CDR1 MGHRA, CDR2 YSYEKL. CDR3 length equals 15 residues. The CDR3 sequence: CASSRGQGASYEQYF. CDR3 DNA sequence: TGCGCCAGCAGCCGTGGACAGGGGGCGTCATACGAGCAGTACTTC.

CDR3 region: CSVVLAGAETQYF. CDR3 coding DNA: TGCAGCGTTGTACTAGCGGGAGCGGAGACCCAGTACTTC. The chain recombines TRBV29-1 with TRBJ2-5; TRBD2 matches 11 bases. The CDR3 covers 13 residues. CDR1 is SQVTM, CDR2 ANQGSEA, per germline. The ends lost 4 bases at V and 5 bases at J; junction bases unmatched: 3.

This clone was counted only a few times. The rearrangement joins TRBV6-5 to TRBJ2-7; D ambiguous. With 5 bases removed from V and 7 bases from J, the gap between germline ends came to 9 bases. The CDR3 is made up of 11 amino acids. Per germline, CDR1 MNHEY and CDR2 SVGAGI. The DNA for the CDR3 is TGTGCCAGCAGTCCTTCCGGGGAGCAGTACTTC. It encodes CASSPSGEQYF.

The genes are TRBV2 and TRBJ1-1; no clear D. This CDR3 contains 15 residues. Between the trimmed V and J ends, which lost 2 bases and 1 base, there was a span of 11 bases. CDR1 is SNHLY, CDR2 FYNNEI, per germline. For the CDR3, the DNA is TGTGCCAGCAGTGAACGGGGTATTGGGAACACTGAAGCTTTCTTT. Protein: CASSERGIGNTEAFF.

This rearrangement joins TRBV6-6 to TRBJ2-3; TRBD2 agrees at 7 bases. This CDR3 is built from 14 residues. V shed 7 bases, J shed 4 bases, and the junction held 8 bases outside the gene matches. CDR1 is MNHNY, CDR2 SVGAGI, per germline (reference sequence). CDR3 sequence (DNA): TGTGCCAGCACGGAGGGAGGGGCGTCAGATACGCAGTATTTT. It translates to CASTEGGASDTQYF.

The genes are TRBV28 and TRBJ2-1, with 8 bases that match TRBD2. Germline V lookup: CDR1 MDHEN, CDR2 SYDVKM. The CDR3 is 16 amino acids. Germline trimming cut 6 bases from V and 7 bases from J; bases unmatched to any gene: 14. CDR3 nucleotides: TGTGCCAGCAGCACCCTACTAGCGGTGTCTGTGAATGAGCAGTTCTTC. This translates into CASSTLLAVSVNEQFF.

A word on this clone: The sample carries other DNA sequences with the same CDR3. The chain combines TRBV5-1 with TRBJ1-1; tentative D call: TRBD1 (6 bases). The germline V gene encodes CDR1 SGHRS and CDR2 YFSETQ. V dropped 4 bases and J dropped 1 base, with 11 bases sitting between them. CDR3 length: 14 residues. The CDR3 bases are TGCGCCAGCAGCACAGGGACACCGAACACTGAAGCTTTCTTT. It encodes CASSTGTPNTEAFF.

This clone was counted only a few times. The V gene is TRBV19, the J gene TRBJ2-6; D gene uncertain. CDR3 length: 16 residues. V lost 3 bases and J lost 1, with 10 bases in between. Germline CDR1 reads LNHDA; CDR2 reads SQIVND (reference sequence). The CDR3 loop is CASSIPAESGANVLTF. CDR3 sequence (DNA): TGTGCCAGTAGTATCCCTGCGGAGTCTGGGGCCAACGTCCTGACTTTC.

The rearrangement links TRBV5-1 to TRBJ1-2; 8 nucleotides agree with TRBD1. The CDR3 extends over 15 amino acids. CDR1 and CDR2 (germline): SGHRS, YFSETQ. Trimming cost V 4 bases and J 7 bases; bases outside gene matches: 12. The CDR3 DNA sequence: TGCGCCAGCAGCGGGGGCGGGACAGGCAAACCTGGCTACACCTTC. This encodes CASSGGGTGKPGYTF. The complete variable domain, with remaining parts taken from reference TRBV5-1 and TRBJ1-2, reads KAGVTQTPRYLIKTRGQQVTLSCSPISGHRSVSWYQQTPGQGLQFLFEYFSETQRNKGNFPGRFSGRQFSNSRSEMNVSTLELGDSALYLCASSGGGTGKPGYTFGSGTRLTVV.

V usage is TRBV5-4 and J usage is TRBJ1-1; a possible D gene is TRBD1 (5 bases). The CDR3 has 17 amino acids. V shed 4 bases and J shed 0 bases, with 19 bases lying between them. CDR1 and CDR2 from the germline V gene are SGHNT and YYREEE (reference sequence). For the CDR3, the DNA is TGTGCCAGCAGCCCGCTGGGGGGTACTAGCTTGAACACTGAAGCTTTCTTT. This sequence encodes CASSPLGGTSLNTEAFF.

This rearrangement joins TRBV28 to TRBJ2-7; tentatively, D is TRBD1 (6 bases). Germline CDR1 is MDHEN and CDR2 is SYDVKM. V was shortened by 6 bases and J by 2 bases, with 11 bases between the two germline ends. The CDR3 spans 13 residues. The CDR3 loop is CASSVQGPYEQYF. For the CDR3, the DNA is TGTGCCAGCAGCGTACAGGGTCCCTACGAGCAGTACTTC.

As for this clone: This same CDR3 is encoded by further DNA sequences in the sample. The DNA of the CDR3 is TGTGCCAGCAGTTCTGGGACAGACTATGGCTACACCTTC. Residues: CASSSGTDYGYTF. The V gene is TRBV28, the J gene TRBJ1-2, with 7 bases aligning to TRBD1. J was trimmed by 3 bases and V by 4 bases; bases with no gene match: 2. The germline V gene has CDR1 MDHEN and CDR2 SYDVKM. CDR3 length: 13 residues.

This clone was seen only a few times. The chain links TRBV9 to TRBJ2-7; 10 nucleotides agree with TRBD2. The V and J ends lost 3 bases and 9 bases, in that order; junction bases with no gene match: 12. Germline values: CDR1 SGDLS, CDR2 YYNGEE. This CDR3 contains 15 residues. As DNA, the CDR3 is TGTGCCAGCAGCGGGTCTAGCGGGAGTACGGGTGGGCAGTACTTC. Its protein is CASSGSSGSTGGQYF. The complete variable domain, with remaining parts taken from reference TRBV9 and TRBJ2-7, reads DSGVTQTPKHLITATGQRVTLRCSPRSGDLSVYWYQQSLDQGLQFLIQYYNGEERAKGNILERFSAQQFPDLHSELNLSSLELGDSALYFCASSGSSGSTGGQYFGPGTRLTVT.

This clone was found a few times. This chain links TRBV28 with TRBJ2-7; 11 nucleotides agree with TRBD2. The CDR3 sequence is 15 residues long. Germline V CDR1 and CDR2: MDHEN, SYDVKM. Trimming at V came to 2 bases and at J to 3 bases, leaving 3 bases not matched to a gene. CDR3 amino acids: CASSLQGTSGYEQYF. Here the CDR3 DNA reads TGTGCCAGCAGTTTACAGGGGACTAGCGGCTACGAGCAGTACTTC.

To note about this clone: Other DNA sequences from this sample encode an identical CDR3 as well. The chain uses TRBV18 and TRBJ1-1; perhaps TRBD1 as D (5 bases). The CDR3 is 15 amino acids. V was trimmed by 1 base and J by 0 bases, leaving 9 bases between them. CDR1 and CDR2 (germline): KGHSH, LQKENI. CDR3 protein: CASSPRGSMNTEAFF. CDR3 nucleotides: TGTGCCAGCTCACCACGGGGCAGCATGAACACTGAAGCTTTCTTT. The full variable domain, completed using reference TRBV18 and TRBJ1-1, is NAGVMQNPRHLVRRRGQEARLRCSPMKGHSHVYWYRQLPEEGLKFMVYLQKENIIDESGMPKERFSAEFPKEGPSILRIQQVVRGDSAAYFCASSPRGSMNTEAFFGQGTRLTVV.

As regards this clone: The same CDR3 arises from other DNA sequences in this sample as well. The gene calls are TRBV7-9 and TRBJ1-5; D is ambiguous. V was pared by 1 base and J by 5 bases, with 3 bases between. Germline V CDR1 and CDR2: SEHNR, FQNEAQ (reference sequence). The CDR3 loop spans 12 amino acids. CDR3 in amino acids: CASSLVDQPQHF. In DNA form, the CDR3 reads TGTGCCAGCAGCTTAGTCGATCAGCCCCAGCATTTT.

V usage is TRBV6-5 and J usage is TRBJ2-3; TRBD2 might be the D (6 bases). Germline CDR1 MNHEY, CDR2 SVGAGI. V was pared by 7 bases and J by 4 bases, with 18 bases between. CDR3 length: 15 amino acids. This CDR3 reads CASKGWGDPADTQYF. CDR3 coding DNA: TGTGCCAGCAAGGGCTGGGGGGACCCGGCAGATACGCAGTATTTT.

This clone has just a few counts. V gene TRBV7-3 combines with J gene TRBJ2-5, with TRBD2 matching 7 bases. Germline CDR1 SGHTA, CDR2 FQGTGA. This CDR3 is built from 15 residues. Trimming removed 6 bases from V and 7 bases from J; junction bases left unmatched: 14. The CDR3, as DNA: TGTGCCAGCAGTTTCGACCGGCCGGGGGGACGGACCCAGTACTTC. It translates to CASSFDRPGGRTQYF. Full variable domain (missing parts from reference TRBV7-3 and TRBJ2-5): GAGVSQTPSNKVTEKGKYVELRCDPISGHTALYWYRQSLGQGPEFLIYFQGTGAADDSGLPNDRFFAVRPEGSVSTLKIQRTERGDSAVYLCASSFDRPGGRTQYFGPGTRLLVL.

The gene calls are TRBV9 and TRBJ2-5; D is undetermined. V lost 0 bases, J lost 1 base, and 7 bases lay in between. Germline loops: CDR1 SGDLS, CDR2 YYNGEE. The CDR3 covers 14 residues. The CDR3 region is CASSVGASQETQYF. In DNA form, the CDR3 reads TGTGCCAGCAGCGTAGGGGCTTCCCAAGAGACCCAGTACTTC.

This clone has only a few counts. The V and J genes are TRBV29-1 and TRBJ2-5, with D uncertain. The length of the CDR3 is 13 residues. Germline V gene sequence: CDR1 SQVTM, CDR2 ANQGSEA. V lost 5 bases to trimming and J lost 3 bases, with 13 bases between them. CDR3: CSVFNSWEETQYF. The CDR3 DNA follows: TGCAGCGTTTTTAACAGTTGGGAAGAGACCCAGTACTTC. Full variable domain (remainder filled in from reference TRBV29-1 and TRBJ2-5): SAVISQKPSRDICQRGTSLTIQCQVDSQVTMMFWYRQQPGQSLTLIATANQGSEATYESGFVIDKFPISRPNLTFSTLTVSNMSPEDSSIYLCSVFNSWEETQYFGPGTRLLVL.

On this clone: The sample contains more than one DNA sequence encoding this CDR3. The chain uses TRBV28 and TRBJ2-6; D gene unclear. Trimming took off 8 bases at V and 4 bases at J, with 6 bases between the two ends. The CDR3 runs 12 residues. Germline V gene data show CDR1 as MDHEN and CDR2 as SYDVKM. DNA for the CDR3: TGTGCCAGCCTTTCGGGGGCCAACGTCCTGACTTTC. Residues: CASLSGANVLTF.

The rearrangement uses TRBV7-3 and TRBJ2-1; 7 positions agree with TRBD1. The CDR3 covers 14 residues. Losses at the gene ends were 0 bases for V and 7 bases for J; bases not matched to a gene: 3. Germline values: CDR1 SGHTA, CDR2 FQGTGA. This chain's CDR3 is CASSLTDRLNEQFF. The CDR3, as DNA: TGTGCCAGCAGCTTAACGGACAGGCTTAATGAGCAGTTCTTC.

The chain joins TRBV15 to TRBJ1-2; TRBD1 is a possible D gene (5 bases). This CDR3 is 15 amino acids long. Trimming took 2 bases from V and 4 from J, leaving 14 bases between them. Per germline, CDR1 LNHNV and CDR2 YYDKDF (reference sequence). The CDR3 reads CATSRPTAWGYGYTF. DNA for the CDR3: TGTGCCACCAGCAGACCGACAGCCTGGGGCTATGGCTACACCTTC. The full variable domain, with the rest looked up from reference TRBV15 and TRBJ1-2, is DAMVIQNPRYQVTQFGKPVTLSCSQTLNHNVMYWYQQKSSQAPKLLFHYYDKDFNNEADTPDNFQSRRPNTSFCFLDIRSPGLGDTAMYLCATSRPTAWGYGYTFGSGTRLTVV.

This clone was seen a handful of times. V gene TRBV5-1 combines with J gene TRBJ2-5; 9 positions match TRBD1. Germline assignment: CDR1 SGHRS and CDR2 YFSETQ. There are 14 residues in the CDR3. Trimming removed 4 bases from V and 4 bases from J; junction bases left unmatched: 5. This CDR3 is CASSGGDRAETQYF. DNA of the CDR3: TGCGCCAGCAGCGGTGGGGACAGGGCAGAGACCCAGTACTTC.

This clone has more than one count but fewer than ten. The V call is TRBV7-2, the J call TRBJ2-2; D unresolved. Germline V gene sequence: CDR1 SGHTA, CDR2 FQGNSA. This CDR3 is 13 amino acids long. The V end was cut by 2 bases, the J end by 6 bases, with 7 bases between. The CDR3 here is CASSLQLPGELFF. The DNA for the CDR3 is TGTGCCAGCAGCTTACAACTGCCCGGGGAGCTGTTTTTT.

The V and J genes are TRBV2 and TRBJ1-1; weak D call: TRBD1 (5 bases). The CDR3 has 14 amino acids. The ends were cut back, 6 bases at V and 6 bases at J, with 17 bases in the middle. Germline V lookup: CDR1 SNHLY, CDR2 FYNNEI. The CDR3 DNA is TGTGCCAGCAGGCTAGGAGGGGTGAGGGCTGAAGCTTTCTTT. Protein: CASRLGGVRAEAFF.

This clone was seen only a few times. The DNA for the CDR3 is TGTGCCAGCAGTTTACGGTCTCTTGAGCAGTACTTC. Protein product: CASSLRSLEQYF. The chain couples TRBV28 to TRBJ2-7; the D is unclear. V lost 2 bases and J lost 7, with 9 bases in between. The CDR3 spans 12 residues. Germline lookup yields CDR1 MDHEN and CDR2 SYDVKM.

This clone has a handful of counts. The chain links TRBV27 to TRBJ2-2; 14 positions match TRBD2. V was pared by 6 bases and J by 4 bases, with 10 bases of the junction left unmatched. The CDR3 has 18 residues. In germline, CDR1 is MNHEY, CDR2 SMNVEV (reference sequence). Written as DNA, the CDR3 is TGTGCCAGCAGGAAGGGGGGGACTAGCGGGAGCTCCACCGGGGAGCTGTTTTTT. Protein: CASRKGGTSGSSTGELFF.

In DNA form, the CDR3 reads TGCAGCGTTGACGAGAGGGGACTAGCGGGCTTCTACGAGCAGTACTTC. Translating gives CSVDERGLAGFYEQYF. The genes are TRBV29-1 and TRBJ2-5, with 12 nucleotides matching TRBD2. The DNA matches TRBJ2-7 better at its end, which makes the J call doubtful. The length of the CDR3 is 16 residues. The V gene's germline CDR1 is SQVTM and CDR2 ANQGSEA.